The T cell receptor beta chain described here comes from a study of blood T cell repertoires in COVID-19. Study details: COVID-19 samples from acute and convalescent phases originated in the United States, Italy and Spain. From T cells, B-cell-depleted T cells, or PBMCs came the material, which was cDNA or gDNA.

This CDR3 spans 14 amino acids. Germline loops: CDR1 SGHNT, CDR2 YYREEE (reference sequence). Trimming took 4 bases from V and 1 from J, leaving 11 bases between them. Per the study methods: Nucleated cell number was recorded as an estimate derived from reference gene primer amplification. The repertoire was sequenced with immunoSEQ multiplex PCR; TCRdb's copy has only in-frame clones and lacks some. V, J and clone size are taken as reported in that table, and D and trimming were inferred from the DNA itself. This sample has 300,000 to 450,000 clones, with more than 75% found just once. The chain has TRBV5-4 and TRBJ2-5, with D perhaps TRBD1 (5 bases). This TCR derives from a human donor in a cohort sampled during active COVID-19. The sample comprised peripheral blood. The CDR3 DNA sequence: TGTGCCAGCAGCCCAGGACACCTCCAAGAGACCCAGTACTTC. This sequence encodes CASSPGHLQETQYF.